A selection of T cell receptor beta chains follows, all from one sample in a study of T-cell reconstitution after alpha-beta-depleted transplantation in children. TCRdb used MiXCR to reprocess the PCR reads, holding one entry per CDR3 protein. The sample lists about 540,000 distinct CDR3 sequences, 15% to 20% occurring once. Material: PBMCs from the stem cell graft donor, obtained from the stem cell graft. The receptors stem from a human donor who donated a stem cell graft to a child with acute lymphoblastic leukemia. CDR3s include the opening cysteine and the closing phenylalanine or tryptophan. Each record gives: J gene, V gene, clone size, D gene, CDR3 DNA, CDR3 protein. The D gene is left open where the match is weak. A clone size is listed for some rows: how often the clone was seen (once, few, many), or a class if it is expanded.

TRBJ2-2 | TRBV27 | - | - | TGTGCCAGCAGTTTATCAGCGAACGGGGAGCTGTTTTTT | CASSLSANGELFF
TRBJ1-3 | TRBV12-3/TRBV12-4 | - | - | TGTGCCAGCAGTTTAGTTTCGGGGTGGGATGGAAACACCATATATTTT | CASSLVSGWDGNTIYF
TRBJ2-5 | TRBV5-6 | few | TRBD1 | TGTGCCAGCAGCTTGGTTACAGGGGAAGAGACCCAGTACTTC | CASSLVTGEETQYF
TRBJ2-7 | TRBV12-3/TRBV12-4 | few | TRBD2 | TGTGCCAGCATGACTAGGCGGGAGACGAGCGAGCAGTACTTC | CASMTRRETSEQYF
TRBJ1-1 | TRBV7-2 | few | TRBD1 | TGTGCCAGCAGCTCAGGGGGAGTCACTGAAGCTTTCTTT | CASSSGGVTEAFF
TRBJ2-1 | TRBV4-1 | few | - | TGCGCCAGCAGCCAAGTAGGGGATGGGAGCAATGAGCAGTTCTTC | CASSQVGDGSNEQFF
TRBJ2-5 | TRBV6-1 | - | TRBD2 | TGTGCCAGCAGCCAAACTAGCGGGAGGGCCCGTGAGACCCAGTACTTC | CASSQTSGRARETQYF
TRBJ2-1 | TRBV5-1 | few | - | TGCGCCAGCAGCTCGGAGGGGCAAACCTACAATGAGCAGTTCTTC | CASSSEGQTYNEQFF
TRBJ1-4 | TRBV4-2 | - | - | TGTGCCAGCAGCCATCCCAGCGGGGGTTTGTCGGGAACTAATGAAAAACTGTTTTTT | CASSHPSGGLSGTNEKLFF
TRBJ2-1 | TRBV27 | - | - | TGTGCCAGCAGCTCAGGGACGGATTCCTACAATGAGCAGTTCTTC | CASSSGTDSYNEQFF
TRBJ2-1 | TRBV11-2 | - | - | TGTGCCAGCAGCTGGTATAGGACTTCCGAAAAAACTGTCTACAATGAGCAGTTCTTC | CASSWYRTSEKTVYNEQFF
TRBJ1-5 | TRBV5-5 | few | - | TGTGCCAGCAGCTGGGGGGATGTGGTCCGGAATCAGCCCCAGCATTTT | CASSWGDVVRNQPQHF
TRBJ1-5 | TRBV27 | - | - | TGTGCCAGCAGTTTTTCAGGGATCTTTCAGCCCCAGCATTTT | CASSFSGIFQPQHF
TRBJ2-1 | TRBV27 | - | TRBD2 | TGTGCCAGCAGTTTCGTAGGGACTAGCATTGAGCAGTTCTTC | CASSFVGTSIEQFF
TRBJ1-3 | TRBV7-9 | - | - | TGTGCCAGCAGCTTAGTGGGCCCCGGAAACACCATATATTTT | CASSLVGPGNTIYF
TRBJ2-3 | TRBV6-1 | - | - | TGTGCCAGCAGTGAGAGACTGGGAGCTAGCACAGATACGCAGTATTTT | CASSERLGASTDTQYF
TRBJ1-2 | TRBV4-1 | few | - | TGCGCCAGCAGCCAAGATTGGCAGGGGTATGGCTACACCTTC | CASSQDWQGYGYTF
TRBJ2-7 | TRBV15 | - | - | TGTGCCACCAGCAGAGACCCCCCGTATAAGGGGTACGAGCAGTACTTC | CATSRDPPYKGYEQYF
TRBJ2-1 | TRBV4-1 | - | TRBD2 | TGCGCCAGCAGCCAAACTGGGGCGGGAGCGCCCTACAATGAGCAGTTCTTC | CASSQTGAGAPYNEQFF
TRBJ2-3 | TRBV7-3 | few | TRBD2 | TGTGCCAGCAGCTTATACGGCGGGAGTTTCGATACGCAGTATTTT | CASSLYGGSFDTQYF
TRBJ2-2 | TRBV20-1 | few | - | TGCAGTGCTAGAGTTCATCGGTTTGGCGGGGAGCTGTTTTTT | CSARVHRFGGELFF
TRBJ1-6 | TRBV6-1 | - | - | TGTGCCAGCAGTAGTGGCGGGACCTCGAGTTCACCCCTCCACTTT | CASSSGGTSSSPLHF
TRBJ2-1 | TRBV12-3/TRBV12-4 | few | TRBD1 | TGTGCCACCGAGAAACAGGGGGCAGCGGTCTTC | CATEKQGAAVF
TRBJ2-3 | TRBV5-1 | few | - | TGCGCCAGCAGCTTGGGACCTCCTAGTACGCAGTATTTT | CASSLGPPSTQYF
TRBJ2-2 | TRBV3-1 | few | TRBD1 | TGTGCCAGCAGCCCGGGACAGGGTTTAATCGACACCGGGGAGCTGTTTTTT | CASSPGQGLIDTGELFF
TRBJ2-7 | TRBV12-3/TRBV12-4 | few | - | TGTGCCAGCAGTTTAGGCGGAAAAAAGTACGAGCAGTACTTC | CASSLGGKKYEQYF
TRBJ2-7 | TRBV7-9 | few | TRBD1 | TGTGCCAGCGTGGGGACAGGGGCAGAGCAGTACTTC | CASVGTGAEQYF
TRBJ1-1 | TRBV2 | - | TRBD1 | TGTGCCAGCAGCCAACAGGGGCGGGTTACTGAAGCTTTCTTT | CASSQQGRVTEAFF
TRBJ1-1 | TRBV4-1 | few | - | TGCGCCAGCAGCCCAGGGTTTCTGAACACTGAAGCTTTCTTT | CASSPGFLNTEAFF